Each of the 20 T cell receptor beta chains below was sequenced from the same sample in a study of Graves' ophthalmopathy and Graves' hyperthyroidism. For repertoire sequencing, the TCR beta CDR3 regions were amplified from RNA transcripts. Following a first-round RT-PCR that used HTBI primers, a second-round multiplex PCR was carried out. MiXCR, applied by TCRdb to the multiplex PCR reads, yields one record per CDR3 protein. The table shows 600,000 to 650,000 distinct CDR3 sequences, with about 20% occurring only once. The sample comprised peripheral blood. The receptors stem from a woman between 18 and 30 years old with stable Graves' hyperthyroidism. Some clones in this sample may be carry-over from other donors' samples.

The CDR3 region is CAWRRLGGKNEQFF. Here the CDR3 DNA reads TGTGCCTGGAGGAGACTCGGGGGGAAAAATGAGCAGTTCTTC. This rearrangement joins TRBV30 to TRBJ2-1; TRBD2 matches at 7 bases. V dropped 3 bases and J dropped 7; count of bases not matched to a gene: 9. CDR1 is GTSNPN, CDR2 SVGIG, per germline (reference sequence). This CDR3 contains 14 residues.

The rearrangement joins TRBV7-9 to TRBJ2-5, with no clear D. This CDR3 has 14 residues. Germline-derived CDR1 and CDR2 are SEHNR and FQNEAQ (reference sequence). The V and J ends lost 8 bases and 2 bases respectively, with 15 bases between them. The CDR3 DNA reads TGTGCCAGCGTTCTAGGTAGTTGGCAAGAGACCCAGTACTTC. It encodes CASVLGSWQETQYF.

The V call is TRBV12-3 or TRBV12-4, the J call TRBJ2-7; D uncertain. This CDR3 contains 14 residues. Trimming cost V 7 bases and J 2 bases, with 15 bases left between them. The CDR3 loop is CASTLRQTPYEQYF. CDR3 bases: TGTGCCAGCACCCTCCGTCAAACACCCTACGAGCAGTACTTC.

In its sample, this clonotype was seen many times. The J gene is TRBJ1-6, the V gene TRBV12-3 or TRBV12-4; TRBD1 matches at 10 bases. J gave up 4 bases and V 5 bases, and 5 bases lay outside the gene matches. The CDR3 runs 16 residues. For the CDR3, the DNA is TGTGCCAGCAGTCCTGGACAGGGGGTGTATAATTCACCCCTCCACTTT. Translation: CASSPGQGVYNSPLHF.

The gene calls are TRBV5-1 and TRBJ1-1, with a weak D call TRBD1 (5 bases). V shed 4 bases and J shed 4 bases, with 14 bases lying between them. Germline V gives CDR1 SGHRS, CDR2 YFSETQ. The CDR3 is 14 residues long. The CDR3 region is CASSASTGVTEAFF. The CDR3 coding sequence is TGCGCCAGCAGCGCCTCTACGGGGGTCACTGAAGCTTTCTTT.

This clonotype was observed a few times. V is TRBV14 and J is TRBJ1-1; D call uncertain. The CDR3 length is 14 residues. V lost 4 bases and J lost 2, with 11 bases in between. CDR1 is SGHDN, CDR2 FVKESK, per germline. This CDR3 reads CASSRVFGNTEAFF. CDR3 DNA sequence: TGTGCCAGCAGCCGGGTTTTTGGAAACACTGAAGCTTTCTTT.

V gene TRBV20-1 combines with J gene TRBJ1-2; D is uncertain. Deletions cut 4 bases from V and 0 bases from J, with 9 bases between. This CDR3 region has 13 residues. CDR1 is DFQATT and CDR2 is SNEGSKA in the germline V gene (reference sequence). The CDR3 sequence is CSANHGANYGYTF. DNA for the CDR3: TGCAGTGCTAATCATGGAGCTAACTATGGCTACACCTTC.

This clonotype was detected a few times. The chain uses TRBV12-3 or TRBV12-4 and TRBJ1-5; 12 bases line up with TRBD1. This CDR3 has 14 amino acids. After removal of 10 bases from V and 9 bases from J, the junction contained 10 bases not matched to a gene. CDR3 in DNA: TGTGCCACCACCCCCGGGACAGGGGGCCTGCCCCAGCATTTT. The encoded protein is CATTPGTGGLPQHF.

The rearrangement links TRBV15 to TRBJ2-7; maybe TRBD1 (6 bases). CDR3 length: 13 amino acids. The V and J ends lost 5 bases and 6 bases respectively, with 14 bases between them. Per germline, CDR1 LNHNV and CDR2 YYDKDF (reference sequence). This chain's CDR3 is CATSQAGVGEQYF. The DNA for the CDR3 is TGTGCCACCAGCCAAGCAGGGGTAGGCGAGCAGTACTTC.

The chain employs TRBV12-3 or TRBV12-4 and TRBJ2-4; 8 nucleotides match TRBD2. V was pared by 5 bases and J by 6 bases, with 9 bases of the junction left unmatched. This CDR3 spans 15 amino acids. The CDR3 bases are TGTGCCAGCAGTCATGCGGGAGGACCAGCAAACATTCAGTACTTC. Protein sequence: CASSHAGGPANIQYF.

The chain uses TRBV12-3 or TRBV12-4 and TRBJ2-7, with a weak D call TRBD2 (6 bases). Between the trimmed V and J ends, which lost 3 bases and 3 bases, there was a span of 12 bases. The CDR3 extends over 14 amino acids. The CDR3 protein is CASSLAGPYYEQYF. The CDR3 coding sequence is TGTGCCAGCAGTTTGGCGGGACCTTACTACGAGCAGTACTTC.

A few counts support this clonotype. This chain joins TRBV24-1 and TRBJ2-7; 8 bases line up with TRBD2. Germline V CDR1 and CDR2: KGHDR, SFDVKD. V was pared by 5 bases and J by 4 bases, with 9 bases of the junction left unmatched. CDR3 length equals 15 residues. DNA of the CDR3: TGTGCCACCAGTGCCGCAGCGGGGGCCTTATACGAGCAGTACTTC. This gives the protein CATSAAAGALYEQYF.

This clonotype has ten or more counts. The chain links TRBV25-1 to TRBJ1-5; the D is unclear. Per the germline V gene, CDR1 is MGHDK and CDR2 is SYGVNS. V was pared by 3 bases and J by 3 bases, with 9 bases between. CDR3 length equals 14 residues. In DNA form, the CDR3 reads TGTGCCAGCAGTGACGCAAGTTTCAATCAGCCCCAGCATTTT. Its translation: CASSDASFNQPQHF.

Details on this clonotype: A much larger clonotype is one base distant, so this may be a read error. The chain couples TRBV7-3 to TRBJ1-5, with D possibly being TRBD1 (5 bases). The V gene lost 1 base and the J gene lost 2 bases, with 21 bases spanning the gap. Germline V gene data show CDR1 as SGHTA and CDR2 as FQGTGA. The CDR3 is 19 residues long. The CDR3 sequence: CASSLNNWSNRDRNQPQHF. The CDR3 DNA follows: TGTGCCAGCAGCTTAAATAATTGGAGTAACCGGGACCGCAATCAGCCCCAGCATTTT. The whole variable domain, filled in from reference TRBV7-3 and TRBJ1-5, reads GAGVSQTPSNKVTEKGKYVELRCDPISGHTALYWYRQSLGQGPEFLIYFQGTGAADDSGLPNDRFFAVRPEGSVSTLKIQRTERGDSAVYLCASSLNNWSNRDRNQPQHFGDGTRLSIL.

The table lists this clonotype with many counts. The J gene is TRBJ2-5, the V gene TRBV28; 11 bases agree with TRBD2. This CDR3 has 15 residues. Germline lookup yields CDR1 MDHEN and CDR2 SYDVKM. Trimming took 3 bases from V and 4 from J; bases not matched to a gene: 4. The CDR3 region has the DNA TGTGCCAGCAGTTTTAGTCTAGCGGGAGGAGAGACCCAGTACTTC. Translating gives CASSFSLAGGETQYF.

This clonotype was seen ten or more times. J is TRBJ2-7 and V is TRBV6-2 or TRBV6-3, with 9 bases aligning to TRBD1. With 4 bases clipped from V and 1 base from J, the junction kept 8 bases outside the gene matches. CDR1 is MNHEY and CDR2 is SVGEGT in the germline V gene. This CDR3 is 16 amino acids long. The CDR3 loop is CASSSPTGQGSYEQYF. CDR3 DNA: TGTGCCAGCAGTTCCCCCACGGGACAGGGTTCCTACGAGCAGTACTTC.

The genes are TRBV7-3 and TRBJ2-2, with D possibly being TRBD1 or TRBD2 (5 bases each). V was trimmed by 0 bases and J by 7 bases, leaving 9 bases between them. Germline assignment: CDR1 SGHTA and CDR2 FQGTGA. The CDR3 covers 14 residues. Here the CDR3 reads CASSLTRDDGELFF. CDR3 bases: TGTGCCAGCAGCTTAACCCGGGACGACGGGGAGCTGTTTTTT.

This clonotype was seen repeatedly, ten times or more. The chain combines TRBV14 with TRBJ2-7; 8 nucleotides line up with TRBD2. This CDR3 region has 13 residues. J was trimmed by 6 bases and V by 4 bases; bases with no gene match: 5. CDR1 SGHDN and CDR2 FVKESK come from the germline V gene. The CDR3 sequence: CASSPGRAGEQYF. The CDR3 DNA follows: TGTGCCAGCAGCCCCGGGAGGGCCGGCGAGCAGTACTTC. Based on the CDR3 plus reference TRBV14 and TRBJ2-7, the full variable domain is EAGVTQFPSHSVIEKGQTVTLRCDPISGHDNLYWYRRVMGKEIKFLLHFVKESKQDESGMPNNRFLAERTGGTYSTLKVQPAELEDSGVYFCASSPGRAGEQYFGPGTRLTVT.

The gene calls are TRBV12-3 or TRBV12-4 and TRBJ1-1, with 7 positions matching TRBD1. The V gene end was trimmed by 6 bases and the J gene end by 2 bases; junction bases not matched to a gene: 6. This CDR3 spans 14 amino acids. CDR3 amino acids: CASRRQGFNTEAFF. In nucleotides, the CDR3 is TGTGCCAGCAGAAGACAGGGATTTAACACTGAAGCTTTCTTT.

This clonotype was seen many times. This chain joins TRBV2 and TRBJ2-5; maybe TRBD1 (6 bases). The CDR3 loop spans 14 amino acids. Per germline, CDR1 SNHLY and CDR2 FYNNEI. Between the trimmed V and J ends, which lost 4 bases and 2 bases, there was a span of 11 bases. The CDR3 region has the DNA TGTGCCAGCAGTGTGGTGGGACAACAAGAGACCCAGTACTTC. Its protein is CASSVVGQQETQYF.